These 4 T cell receptor beta chains came from one sample sequenced in a study of T cells in Graves' hyperthyroidism and ophthalmopathy. There were TCR beta CDR3 regions amplified from RNA transcripts. A first-round RT-PCR of the TCR CDR3 used the HTBI primer set. One entry per CDR3 protein, called by TCRdb with MiXCR from the multiplex PCR reads. The table records some 360,000 distinct CDR3 sequences, about 14% of them present only once. Sequences were obtained from blood. The receptors were gathered from an older woman with Graves' hyperthyroidism.

The sample holds a few counts of this clonotype. A much larger clonotype is one base distant, so this may be a read error. This chain uses TRBV11-2 with TRBJ2-1, with TRBD2 matching 7 bases. Germline CDR1 is SGHAT and CDR2 is FQNNGV. The CDR3 is 16 residues long. In DNA form, the CDR3 reads TGTGCCAGCAGCCCTCGTTCGGCTAGCGGCTACAATGAGCAGCTCTTC. Residues: CASSPRSASGYNEQLF.

This chain connects TRBV11-2 to TRBJ1-2; tentatively, D is TRBD1 (6 bases). Germline V gene data show CDR1 as SGHAT and CDR2 as FQNNGV. The CDR3 spans 14 residues. V was cut by 6 bases and J by 6 bases, with 17 bases left in between. The CDR3, as DNA: TGTGCCAGCAGTTCTCGGACAGAAGCCCATGGCTACACCTTC. Protein product: CASSSRTEAHGYTF.

The V call is TRBV5-4, the J call TRBJ1-6; D is unclear. Germline assignment: CDR1 SGHNT and CDR2 YYREEE (reference sequence). CDR3 length: 14 amino acids. Trimming pared 4 bases from V and 9 bases from J, leaving 14 bases between. CDR3 residues: CASSAGLRGSPLHF. CDR3 in DNA: TGTGCCAGCAGCGCCGGGTTGAGAGGTTCACCCCTCCACTTT.

This clonotype showed up many times. The V gene is TRBV30, the J gene TRBJ1-2, with TRBD1 matching over 7 bases. J lost 5 bases, V lost 3 bases, and 9 bases had no gene match. CDR1 is GTSNPN, CDR2 SVGIG, per germline (reference sequence). The CDR3 has 14 amino acids. The CDR3 is CAWRGTGAFYGYTF. CDR3 DNA sequence: TGTGCCTGGAGGGGAACAGGGGCCTTTTATGGCTACACCTTC.